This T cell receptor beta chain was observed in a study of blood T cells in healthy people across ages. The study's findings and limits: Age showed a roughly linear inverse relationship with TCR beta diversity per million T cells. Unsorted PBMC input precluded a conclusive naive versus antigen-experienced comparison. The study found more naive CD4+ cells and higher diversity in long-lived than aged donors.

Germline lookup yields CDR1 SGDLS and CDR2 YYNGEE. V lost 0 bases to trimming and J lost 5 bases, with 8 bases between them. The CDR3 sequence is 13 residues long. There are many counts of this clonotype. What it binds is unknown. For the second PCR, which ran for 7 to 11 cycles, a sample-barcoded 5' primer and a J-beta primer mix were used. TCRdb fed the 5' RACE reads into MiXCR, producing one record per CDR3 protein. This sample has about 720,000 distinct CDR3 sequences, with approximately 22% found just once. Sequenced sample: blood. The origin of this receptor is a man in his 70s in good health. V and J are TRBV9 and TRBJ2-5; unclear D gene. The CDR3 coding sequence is TGTGCCAGCAGCGTAGGTCGCCAGGAGACCCAGTACTTC. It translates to CASSVGRQETQYF.